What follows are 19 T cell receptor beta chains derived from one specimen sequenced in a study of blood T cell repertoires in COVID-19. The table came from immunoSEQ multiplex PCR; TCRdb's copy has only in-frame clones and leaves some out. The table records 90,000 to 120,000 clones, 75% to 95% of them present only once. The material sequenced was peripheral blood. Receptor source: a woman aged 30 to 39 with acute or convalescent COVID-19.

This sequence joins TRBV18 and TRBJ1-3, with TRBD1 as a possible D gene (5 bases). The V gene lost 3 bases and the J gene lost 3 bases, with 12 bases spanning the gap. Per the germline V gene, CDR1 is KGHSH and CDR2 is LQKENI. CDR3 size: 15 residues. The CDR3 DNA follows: TGTGCCAGCTCACCTTTCGCAGGGAATGGAAACACCATATATTTT. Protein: CASSPFAGNGNTIYF. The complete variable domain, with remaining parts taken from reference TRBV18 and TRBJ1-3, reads NAGVMQNPRHLVRRRGQEARLRCSPMKGHSHVYWYRQLPEEGLKFMVYLQKENIIDESGMPKERFSAEFPKEGPSILRIQQVVRGDSAAYFCASSPFAGNGNTIYFGEGSWLTVV.

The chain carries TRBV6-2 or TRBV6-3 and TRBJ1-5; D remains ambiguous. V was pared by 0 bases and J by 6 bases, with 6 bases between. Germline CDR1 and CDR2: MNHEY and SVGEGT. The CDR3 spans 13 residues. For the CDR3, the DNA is TGTGCCAGCAGTTACTCGAACACTCAGCCCCAGCATTTT. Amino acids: CASSYSNTQPQHF.

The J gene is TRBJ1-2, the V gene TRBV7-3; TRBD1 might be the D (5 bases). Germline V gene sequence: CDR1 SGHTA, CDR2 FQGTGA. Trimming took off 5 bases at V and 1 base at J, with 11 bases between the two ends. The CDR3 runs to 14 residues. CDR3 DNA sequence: TGTGCCAGCAGCCCCGGGGGTAATAACTATGGCTACACCTTC. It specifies CASSPGGNNYGYTF.

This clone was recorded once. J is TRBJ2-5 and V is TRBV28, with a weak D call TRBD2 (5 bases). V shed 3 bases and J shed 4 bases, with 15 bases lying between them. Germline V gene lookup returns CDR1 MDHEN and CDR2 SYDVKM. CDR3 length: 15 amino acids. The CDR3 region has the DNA TGTGCCAGCAGTTTCAGGAGGATGGGCAGAGAGACCCAGTACTTC. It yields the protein CASSFRRMGRETQYF.

The CDR3 bases are TGCGCCAGCAGCCAAGTACAGGGGGCTGGGGGTGAGCAGTTCTTC. Protein sequence: CASSQVQGAGGEQFF. The chain combines TRBV4-3 with TRBJ2-1; 9 positions match TRBD1. CDR1 LGHNA and CDR2 YSLEER come from the germline V gene. CDR3 size: 15 residues. Trimming at V came to 1 base and at J to 9 bases, leaving 7 bases not matched to a gene.

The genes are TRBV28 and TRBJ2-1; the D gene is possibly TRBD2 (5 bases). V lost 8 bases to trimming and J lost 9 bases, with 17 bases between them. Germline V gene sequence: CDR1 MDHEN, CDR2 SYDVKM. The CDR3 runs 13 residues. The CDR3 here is CASRQPSRGEQFF. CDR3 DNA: TGTGCCAGCCGGCAACCCTCCCGGGGTGAGCAGTTCTTC.

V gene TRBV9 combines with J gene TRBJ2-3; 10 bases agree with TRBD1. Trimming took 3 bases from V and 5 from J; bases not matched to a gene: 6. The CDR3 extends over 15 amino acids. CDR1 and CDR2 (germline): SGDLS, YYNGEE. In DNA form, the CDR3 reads TGTGCCAGCAGCGACACCGGGACAGGGGTAGATACGCAGTATTTT. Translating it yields CASSDTGTGVDTQYF. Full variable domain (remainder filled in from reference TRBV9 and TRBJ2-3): DSGVTQTPKHLITATGQRVTLRCSPRSGDLSVYWYQQSLDQGLQFLIQYYNGEERAKGNILERFSAQQFPDLHSELNLSSLELGDSALYFCASSDTGTGVDTQYFGPGTRLTVL.

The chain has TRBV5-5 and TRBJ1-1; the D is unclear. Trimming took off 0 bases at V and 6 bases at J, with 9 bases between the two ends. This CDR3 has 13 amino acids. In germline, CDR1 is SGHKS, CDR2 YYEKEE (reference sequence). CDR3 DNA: TGTGCCAGCAGCTTGGTGTTGCGTGCTGAAGCTTTCTTT. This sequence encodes CASSLVLRAEAFF.

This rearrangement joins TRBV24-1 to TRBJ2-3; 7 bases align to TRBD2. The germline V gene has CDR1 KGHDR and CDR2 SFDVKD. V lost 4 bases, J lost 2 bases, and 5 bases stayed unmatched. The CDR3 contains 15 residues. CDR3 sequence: CATSEGSGATDTQYF. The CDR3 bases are TGTGCCACCAGTGAAGGGAGCGGGGCCACAGATACGCAGTATTTT.

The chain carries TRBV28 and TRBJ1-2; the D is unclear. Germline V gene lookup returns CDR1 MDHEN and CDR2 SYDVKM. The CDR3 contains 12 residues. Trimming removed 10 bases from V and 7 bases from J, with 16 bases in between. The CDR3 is CAKWTPAGGYTF. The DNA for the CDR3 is TGTGCCAAATGGACCCCGGCGGGTGGCTACACCTTC.

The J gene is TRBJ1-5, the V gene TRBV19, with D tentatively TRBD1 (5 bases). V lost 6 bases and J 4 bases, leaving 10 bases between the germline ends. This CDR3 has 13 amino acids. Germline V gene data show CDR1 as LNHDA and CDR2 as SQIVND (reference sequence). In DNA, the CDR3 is TGTGCCAGTAGCGGGGGGGGTAATCAGCCCCAGCATTTT. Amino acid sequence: CASSGGGNQPQHF.

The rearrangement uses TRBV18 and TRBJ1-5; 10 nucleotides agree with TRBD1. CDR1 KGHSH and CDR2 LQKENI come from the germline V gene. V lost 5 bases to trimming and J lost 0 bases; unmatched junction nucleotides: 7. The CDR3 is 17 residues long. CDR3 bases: TGTGCCAGCTCATTAACCGGGACAGGGGATAGCAATCAGCCCCAGCATTTT. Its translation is CASSLTGTGDSNQPQHF.

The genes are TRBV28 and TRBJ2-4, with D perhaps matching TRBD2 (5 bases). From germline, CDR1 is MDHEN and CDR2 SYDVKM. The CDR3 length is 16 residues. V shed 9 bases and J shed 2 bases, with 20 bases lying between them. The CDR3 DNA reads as TGTGCCAGTAAGAGGGTCGCGGACCTCTCCAAAAACATTCAGTACTTC. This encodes CASKRVADLSKNIQYF.

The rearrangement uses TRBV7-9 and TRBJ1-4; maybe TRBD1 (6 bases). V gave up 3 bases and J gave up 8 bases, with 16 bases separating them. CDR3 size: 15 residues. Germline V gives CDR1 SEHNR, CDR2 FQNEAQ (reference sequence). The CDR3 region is CASSLQQGWQEKLFF. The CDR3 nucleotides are TGTGCCAGCAGCTTGCAACAGGGTTGGCAAGAAAAACTGTTTTTT. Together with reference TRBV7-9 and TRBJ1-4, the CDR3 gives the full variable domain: DTGVSQNPRHKITKRGQNVTFRCDPISEHNRLYWYRQTLGQGPEFLTYFQNEAQLEKSRLLSDRFSAERPKGSFSTLEIQRTEQGDSAMYLCASSLQQGWQEKLFFGSGTQLSVL.

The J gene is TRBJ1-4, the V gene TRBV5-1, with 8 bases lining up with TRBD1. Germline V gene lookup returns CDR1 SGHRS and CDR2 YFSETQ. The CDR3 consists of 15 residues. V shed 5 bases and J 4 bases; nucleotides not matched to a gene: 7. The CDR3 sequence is CASRETGQVNEKLFF. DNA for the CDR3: TGCGCCAGCAGGGAAACGGGACAGGTTAATGAAAAACTGTTTTTT.

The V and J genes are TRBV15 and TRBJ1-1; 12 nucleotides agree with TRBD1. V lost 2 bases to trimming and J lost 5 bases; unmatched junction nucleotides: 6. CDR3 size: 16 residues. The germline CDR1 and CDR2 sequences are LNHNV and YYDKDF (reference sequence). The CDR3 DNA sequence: TGTGCCACCAGCAGAACTCCGGGACAGGGGGCTACTGAAGCTTTCTTT. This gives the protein CATSRTPGQGATEAFF.

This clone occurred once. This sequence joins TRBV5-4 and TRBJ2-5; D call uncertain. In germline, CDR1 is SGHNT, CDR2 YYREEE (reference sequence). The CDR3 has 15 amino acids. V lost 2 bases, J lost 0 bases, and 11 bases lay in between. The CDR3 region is CASSLSGRHQETQYF. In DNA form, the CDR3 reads TGTGCCAGCAGCTTATCAGGCAGACACCAAGAGACCCAGTACTTC.

The CDR3: CASSQDGGGEQYF. Written as DNA, the CDR3 is TGTGCCAGCAGCCAAGATGGGGGAGGAGAGCAGTACTTC. The gene calls are TRBV3-1 (or the pseudogene TRBV3-2) and TRBJ2-7, with D possibly matching TRBD2 (6 bases). There are 13 residues in the CDR3. V was pared by 0 bases and J by 7 bases, with 10 bases between. Germline V lookup: CDR1 LGHDT, CDR2 YNNKEL (reference sequence).

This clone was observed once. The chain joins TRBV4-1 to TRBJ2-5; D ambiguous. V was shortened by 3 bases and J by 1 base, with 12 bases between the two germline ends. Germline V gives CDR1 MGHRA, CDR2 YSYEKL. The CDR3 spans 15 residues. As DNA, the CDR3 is TGCGCCAGCAGCCAGGAGCCGGGTCTCCAAGAGACCCAGTACTTC. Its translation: CASSQEPGLQETQYF.